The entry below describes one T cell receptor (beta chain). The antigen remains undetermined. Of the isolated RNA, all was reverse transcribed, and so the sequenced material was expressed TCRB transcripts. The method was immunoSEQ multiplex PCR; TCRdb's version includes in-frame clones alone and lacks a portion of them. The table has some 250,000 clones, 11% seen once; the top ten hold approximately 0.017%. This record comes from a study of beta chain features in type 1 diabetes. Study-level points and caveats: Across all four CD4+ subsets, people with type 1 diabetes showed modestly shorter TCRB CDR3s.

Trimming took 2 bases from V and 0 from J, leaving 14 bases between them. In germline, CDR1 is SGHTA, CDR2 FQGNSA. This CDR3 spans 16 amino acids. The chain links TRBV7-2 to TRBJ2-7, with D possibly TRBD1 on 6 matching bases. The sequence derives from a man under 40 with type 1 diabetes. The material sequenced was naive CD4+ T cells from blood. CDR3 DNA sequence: TGTGCCAGCAGCTTACAGGATGGGACATACTCCTACGAGCAGTACTTC. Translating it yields CASSLQDGTYSYEQYF.